This T cell receptor beta chain is drawn from a study of blood T cell repertoires in COVID-19. Across the study: Collection of acute and convalescent COVID-19 samples took place in the United States, Italy and Spain. T cells, B-cell-depleted T cells, or PBMCs supplied cDNA or gDNA.

In the original processing: Amplification with reference gene primers provided the estimates of nucleated cell counts. Repertoires were generated with immunoSEQ multiplex PCR, while TCRdb's copy carries only in-frame clones and drops some. V and J calls and clone size follow that table, whereas D and trimming were derived from the DNA. The table records 70,000 to 95,000 clones, approximately 82% of them present only once. There are 15 residues in the CDR3. Germline CDR1 SGHTS, CDR2 YDEGEE. J was trimmed by 2 bases and V by 0 bases; bases with no gene match: 2. The clonotype originates from a woman aged 45 to 65 with acute or convalescent COVID-19. The specimen sequenced was peripheral blood. The chain combines TRBV5-8 with TRBJ1-5, with 7 nucleotides matching TRBD1. The DNA of the CDR3 is TGTGCCAGCAGCTTGGGGGACAGAGGCAATCAGCCCCAGCATTTT. Translating it yields CASSLGDRGNQPQHF.